This entry lists 23 T cell receptor beta chains sequenced from one sample in a study of CD8 T cells in ankylosing spondylitis. MiXCR, run by TCRdb on the 5' RACE reads, gives a single entry per CDR3 protein. The table includes under 250,000 distinct CDR3 sequences, roughly a tenth detected once. The material sequenced was blood, either unsorted or a sorted T cell fraction (not recorded which). These receptors all come from a male donor with ankylosing spondylitis or in good health (not recorded which).

This clonotype was counted ten times or more. This sequence joins TRBV5-6 and TRBJ2-2, with D unclear. CDR3 size: 12 residues. Germline V CDR1 and CDR2: SGHDT, YYEEEE. V was trimmed by 1 base and J by 7 bases, leaving 5 bases between them. DNA for the CDR3: TGTGCCAGCAGCTTGTCCGGCGGGGAGCTGTTTTTT. Amino acids: CASSLSGGELFF.

The V and J genes are TRBV7-8 and TRBJ2-1; TRBD2 matches at 11 bases. The V gene's germline CDR1 is SGHVS and CDR2 FQNEAQ. Trimming took 4 bases from V and 4 from J; bases not matched to a gene: 18. This CDR3 contains 20 residues. The CDR3 reads CASSYTQLAGALRLYNEQFF. The CDR3 nucleotides are TGTGCCAGCAGCTACACCCAACTAGCGGGGGCACTTAGATTATACAATGAGCAGTTCTTC.

This clonotype was seen ten or more times. The chain couples TRBV5-1 to TRBJ2-2; 7 nucleotides line up with TRBD2. Germline CDR1 SGHRS, CDR2 YFSETQ. The CDR3 sequence is 16 residues long. V dropped 0 bases and J dropped 1; count of bases not matched to a gene: 3. CDR3 residues: CASSLVPSGNTGELFF. CDR3 in DNA: TGCGCCAGCAGCTTGGTGCCTAGCGGGAACACCGGGGAGCTGTTTTTT.

The chain has TRBV6-1 and TRBJ1-1, with 7 bases fitting TRBD1. The germline V gene has CDR1 MNHNS and CDR2 SASEGT. Unmatched junction bases numbered 7, after V lost 5 bases and J lost 4 bases. The CDR3 is 14 residues long. The CDR3 region is CASSITGEGTEAFF. Here the CDR3 DNA reads TGTGCCAGCAGTATCACAGGGGAAGGCACTGAAGCTTTCTTT.

This sequence joins TRBV15 and TRBJ2-1; D is uncertain. CDR1 LNHNV and CDR2 YYDKDF come from the germline V gene (reference sequence). CDR3 length: 16 amino acids. V was pared by 0 bases and J by 2 bases, with 11 bases between. CDR3 nucleotide sequence: TGTGCCACCAGCAGAGATCGCCGGCTAGCCTACAATGAGCAGTTCTTC. Protein product: CATSRDRRLAYNEQFF.

This clonotype has just a few counts. The J gene is TRBJ2-7, the V gene TRBV12-3 or TRBV12-4; unclear D gene. CDR3 length: 13 residues. V was cut by 2 bases and J by 2 bases, with 7 bases left in between. The CDR3 sequence is CASSLKVPYEQYF. CDR3 bases: TGTGCCAGCAGTTTAAAGGTGCCCTACGAGCAGTACTTC.

The chain couples TRBV28 to TRBJ2-1; D may correspond to TRBD1 or TRBD2 (6 bases each). This CDR3 has 14 residues. Germline-derived CDR1 and CDR2 are MDHEN and SYDVKM. Trimming left V 7 bases short and J 4 bases short, with 14 bases between. The CDR3 spells CASTSGAEYNEQFF. CDR3 DNA sequence: TGTGCCAGCACTTCGGGGGCAGAATACAATGAGCAGTTCTTC.

The chain couples TRBV10-3 to TRBJ1-1; 11 bases match TRBD1. The V gene's germline CDR1 is ENHRY and CDR2 SYGVKD. This CDR3 spans 15 amino acids. J was trimmed by 5 bases and V by 4 bases; bases with no gene match: 6. The CDR3 bases are TGTGCCATCAGTGCACGGACAGGGGGCGGAACTGAAGCTTTCTTT. It translates to CAISARTGGGTEAFF.

This clonotype has a count of ten or more. The genes are TRBV11-2 and TRBJ1-6, with a weak D call TRBD1 (5 bases). Germline V gives CDR1 SGHAT, CDR2 FQNNGV. CDR3 length equals 11 residues. V was clipped by 8 bases and J by 17 bases, with 16 bases between them. The CDR3: CASGTDSLVHF. CDR3 sequence (DNA): TGTGCCAGCGGGACTGACAGTCTGGTCCACTTT.

This clonotype was counted many times. The V and J genes are TRBV12-3 or TRBV12-4 and TRBJ1-3; D unresolved. Trimming took off 6 bases at V and 4 bases at J, with 22 bases between the two ends. The length of the CDR3 is 17 residues. DNA for the CDR3: TGTGCCAGCAGCCCGCGGAGGGTCCTCATCACCGGAAACACCATATATTTT. As protein: CASSPRRVLITGNTIYF.

This clonotype came up many times. The V and J genes are TRBV12-3 or TRBV12-4 and TRBJ1-5, with 9 bases that match TRBD1. With V trimmed by 6 bases and J by 5 bases, 8 bases remained unmatched. The CDR3 runs to 15 residues. The CDR3 sequence: CASSARQGVHQPQHF. The DNA for the CDR3 is TGTGCCAGCAGCGCACGACAGGGGGTCCATCAGCCCCAGCATTTT.

This clonotype was recorded at least ten times. The rearrangement joins TRBV12-3 or TRBV12-4 to TRBJ2-2; 10 nucleotides line up with TRBD2. V was clipped by 3 bases and J by 6 bases; unmatched bases: 4. This CDR3 region has 15 residues. The DNA for the CDR3 is TGTGCCAGCAGTTTGCTTAGCGGGGGGTCCGGGGAGCTGTTTTTT. Translating it yields CASSLLSGGSGELFF.

Many counts were recorded for this clonotype. The chain has TRBV20-1 and TRBJ1-5, with D unresolved. From germline, CDR1 is DFQATT and CDR2 SNEGSKA (reference sequence). V was shortened by 0 bases and J by 1 base, with 4 bases between the two germline ends. The CDR3 extends over 13 amino acids. For the CDR3, the DNA is TGCAGTGCTAGAGATGAAAGCAATCAGCCCCAGCATTTT. It translates to CSARDESNQPQHF.

V gene TRBV5-1 combines with J gene TRBJ2-7; possible D gene TRBD1, 6 bases. Germline CDR1 and CDR2: SGHRS and YFSETQ. V was shortened by 5 bases and J by 0 bases, with 12 bases between the two germline ends. The CDR3 totals 14 residues. CDR3 DNA sequence: TGCGCCAGCAGGTCAGGACAGTACTCCTACGAGCAGTACTTC. This gives the protein CASRSGQYSYEQYF.

The sample holds a few counts of this clonotype. V is TRBV10-2 and J is TRBJ1-1; possibly TRBD1 for D (6 bases). This CDR3 is 17 amino acids long. Germline V lookup: CDR1 WSHSY, CDR2 SAAADI. V gave up 9 bases and J gave up 1 base, with 24 bases separating them. CDR3 DNA sequence: TGCGCCAGTCGCCCCTTCACCCGGGGGCATAAGAACACTGAAGCTTTCTTT. Residues: CASRPFTRGHKNTEAFF.

This clonotype was recorded at least ten times. V gene TRBV15 combines with J gene TRBJ2-7, with 7 bases lining up with TRBD1. Germline V gene data show CDR1 as LNHNV and CDR2 as YYDKDF (reference sequence). This CDR3 contains 15 residues. After removal of 5 bases from V and 0 bases from J, the junction contained 7 bases not matched to a gene. CDR3 sequence reads: CATSEGTARSYEQYF. CDR3 DNA sequence: TGTGCCACCAGCGAAGGGACAGCTCGCTCCTACGAGCAGTACTTC. The complete variable domain, with remaining parts taken from reference TRBV15 and TRBJ2-7, reads DAMVIQNPRYQVTQFGKPVTLSCSQTLNHNVMYWYQQKSSQAPKLLFHYYDKDFNNEADTPDNFQSRRPNTSFCFLDIRSPGLGDTAMYLCATSEGTARSYEQYFGPGTRLTVT.

This clonotype was seen once. V is TRBV28 and J is TRBJ1-6; 9 nucleotides match TRBD1. The CDR3 runs to 15 residues. Germline trimming cut 6 bases from V and 6 bases from J; bases unmatched to any gene: 6. Per germline, CDR1 MDHEN and CDR2 SYDVKM. The CDR3 sequence is CASRSQGARNSPLHF. The CDR3 DNA is TGTGCCAGCAGATCACAGGGGGCGCGTAATTCACCCCTCCACTTT.

The chain couples TRBV3-1 to TRBJ1-1; a possible D gene is TRBD1 (6 bases). Germline V lookup: CDR1 LGHDT, CDR2 YNNKEL (reference sequence). The CDR3 has 13 residues. With 2 bases removed from V and 4 bases from J, the gap between germline ends came to 8 bases. CDR3: CASSQTGFTEAFF. CDR3 bases: TGTGCCAGCAGCCAAACAGGGTTCACTGAAGCTTTCTTT.

This clonotype showed up many times. V and J are TRBV5-1 and TRBJ1-1; 10 bases match TRBD1. CDR1 is SGHRS, CDR2 YFSETQ, per germline. There are 13 residues in the CDR3. V shed 2 bases, J shed 7 bases, and the junction held 2 bases outside the gene matches. The CDR3 reads CASSFRDRGEAFF. As DNA, the CDR3 is TGCGCCAGCAGCTTCCGGGACAGGGGTGAAGCTTTCTTT.

The chain couples TRBV12-3 or TRBV12-4 to TRBJ1-1, with D maybe TRBD1 (5 bases). Trimming took 4 bases from V and 11 from J, leaving 14 bases between them. The CDR3 loop spans 12 amino acids. CDR3 loop: CASSSYWGEAFF. CDR3 nucleotide sequence: TGTGCCAGCAGTTCATATTGGGGGGAGGCTTTCTTT.

The sample holds many counts of this clonotype. This rearrangement joins TRBV3-1 to TRBJ2-5, with TRBD2 as a possible D gene (7 bases). Germline V gene data show CDR1 as LGHDT and CDR2 as YNNKEL (reference sequence). CDR3 length equals 13 residues. Trimming cost V 6 bases and J 1 base, with 9 bases left between them. The CDR3 DNA follows: TGTGCCAGCAGACGGGGGGCCCAAGAGACCCAGTACTTC. It encodes CASRRGAQETQYF.

This chain links TRBV7-6 with TRBJ2-7; D possibly corresponds to TRBD1 (5 bases). The CDR3 is 14 residues long. The V end was cut by 5 bases, the J end by 4 bases, with 15 bases between. Germline CDR1 reads SGHVS; CDR2 reads FNYEAQ. The CDR3 protein is CASSPMGRSYEQYF. CDR3 bases: TGTGCCAGCAGCCCCATGGGGCGTTCGTACGAGCAGTACTTC.

This clonotype was detected only a few times. The chain employs TRBV4-1 and TRBJ2-1, with D unclear. Trimming took 0 bases from V and 7 from J, leaving 10 bases between them. The CDR3 is 14 amino acids. Germline lookup yields CDR1 MGHRA and CDR2 YSYEKL. The CDR3, as DNA: TGCGCCAGCAGCCAAGAAGGCATTTTGAATGAGCAGTTCTTC. Its protein is CASSQEGILNEQFF.